This T cell receptor beta chain was captured by sequencing in a study of molecular identifiers for immune sequencing clone quantification. MiXCR, run by TCRdb on the PCR reads, gives a single entry per CDR3 protein. The sample consists of 400,000 to 600,000 distinct CDR3 sequences, around 21% of them appearing once. The table lists this clonotype with a few counts. The V and J ends lost 4 bases and 5 bases, in that order; junction bases with no gene match: 7. The CDR3 totals 14 residues. Germline CDR1 and CDR2: DFQATT and SNEGSKA (reference sequence). Naive CD8 library inputs spanned about 19,000 to 1,000,000 sorted cells and 10%, 30% or 50% RNA.

The sequenced sample was naive CD8+ T cells from blood, with Jurkat cell RNA spiked in. Subset defined: FACS-sorted CD8+CD4-CCR7+CD45RA+ naive T cells. This chain uses TRBV20-1 with TRBJ2-5; 10 nucleotides agree with TRBD2. The clonotype comes from a human donor in good health. Some libraries in this study had Jurkat cell RNA spiked in. CDR3 DNA: TGCAGTGCTAAGCGGGAGGGCCCTCGGGAGACCCAGTACTTC. Protein product: CSAKREGPRETQYF.